The subject of this entry is one T cell receptor (beta chain). This CDR3 is built from 14 residues. The V gene lost 0 bases and the J gene lost 0 bases, with 6 bases spanning the gap. Looked up from germline, CDR1 is SGDLS and CDR2 is YYNGEE. This record belongs to a study of blood T cell repertoires in COVID-19. Methods used by the authors: Counts of nucleated cells, estimated from reference gene primer amplification, were obtained. Data came from immunoSEQ multiplex PCR; TCRdb stores just in-frame clones and leaves some out. V and J calls plus clone size are reproduced from that table; the DNA served to infer D and trimming. Of about 200,000 clones in the sample, about 82% are singletons; the top ten hold around 5.7%.

The genes are TRBV9 and TRBJ1-1; unclear D gene. The sample consisted of PBMCs or T cells enriched from blood (not recorded which). The receptor was derived from a man aged 40-50 years with acute COVID-19. CDR3 in amino acids: CASSVAGMNTEAFF. DNA of the CDR3: TGTGCCAGCAGCGTAGCAGGCATGAACACTGAAGCTTTCTTT.